One sample yielded the 31 T cell receptor beta chains listed below, sequenced in a study of tumor and adjacent non-tumor tissue in lung cancer. This sample's RNA came from whole unsorted tissue. The normal lung tissue was taken more than 3 cm from the tumor edge. A modified ARM-PCR protocol with three rounds of nested PCR amplified TCRbeta. In TCRdb, the multiplex PCR reads were re-called with MiXCR into one record per CDR3 protein. The data contain approximately 100,000 distinct CDR3 sequences, roughly 60% of them singletons. Input material: distant non-tumor lung tissue. The receptors were gathered from a man aged 25 to 40 with non-small cell lung cancer.

Concerning this clonotype: A much more abundant neighbour one base away suggests this may be a read error. The rearrangement links TRBV24-1 to TRBJ2-3; D is unclear. Germline CDR1 KGHDR, CDR2 SFDVKD. The length of the CDR3 is 14 residues. CDR3 nucleotide sequence: TGTGCCACCAGTGATTCCTCCCAAGGAGATACGCGGTATTTT. It codes for CATSDSSQGDTRYF.

Notes on this clonotype: No conserved phenylalanine or tryptophan ends this CDR3, so it is likely a read error. It is unclear where the CDR3 begins or ends on the DNA, so no DNA is shown, and the CDR3 is as TCRdb lists it. The CDR3 spells CASSLILAVIDEQYL. The rearrangement uses TRBV11-2 and TRBJ2-1; TRBD2 was called by the table and not checked on the DNA. CDR1 is SGHAT and CDR2 is FQNNGV in the germline V gene. The CDR3 extends over 15 residues, inclusive of both ends.

As regards this clonotype: The junction does not match germline at one end; this may be a read error. This rearrangement joins TRBV4-1 to TRBJ1-6, with TRBD1 as a possible D gene (5 bases). The CDR3 spans 14 residues. The V gene's germline CDR1 is MGHRA and CDR2 YSYEKL. CDR3 residues: CASSRTSGNSPLLF. CDR3 DNA: TGCGCCAGCAGCCGAACTTCAGGGAATTCGCCCCTCCTCTTC.

Concerning this clonotype itself: The CDR3 does not close with the conserved phenylalanine or tryptophan, likely indicating a read error. This chain joins TRBV11-1 and TRBJ2-5; the D is unclear. The CDR3 loop spans 14 amino acids. CDR1 SGHAT and CDR2 FQDESV come from the germline V gene (reference sequence). CDR3 DNA sequence: TGTGCCAGTAGCTTCCACACGTACCAAGAGACCCAGTACATC. This encodes CASSFHTYQETQYI.

For this clonotype: One junction end does not reproduce the germline sequence, and a read error may be involved. In DNA, the CDR3 is TGTGTCAGCAGCACTCGAAGCGGGGGGGTCCTCAATGAGCAGTTCTTC. As protein: CVSSTRSGGVLNEQFF. V is TRBV11-3 and J is TRBJ2-1; 10 nucleotides line up with TRBD2. Germline CDR1 SGHNT, CDR2 YENEEA. The CDR3 contains 16 residues.

This clonotype was detected only once. This may stem from a read error, because a much larger clone lies one nucleotide away. The chain has TRBV12-3 or TRBV12-4 and TRBJ2-2, with 12 positions matching TRBD2. The CDR3 is 19 amino acids. The CDR3 nucleotides read TGTGTCAGCCCCCTCACGCTAGCGGGAGGGCCTGAGAGCACCGGGGAGCTGTTTTTT. This codes for CVSPLTLAGGPESTGELFF.

The chain links TRBV5-6 to TRBJ2-6; D gene uncertain. This CDR3 contains 15 residues. Deletions cut 9 bases from V and 0 bases from J, with 13 bases between. Germline lookup yields CDR1 SGHDT and CDR2 YYEEEE. CDR3 DNA: TGTGCCATCGCCCTGGAGAGCTCTGGGGCCAACGTCCTGACTTTC. Its translation is CAIALESSGANVLTF.

About this clonotype itself: This CDR3 fails to terminate in the conserved phenylalanine or tryptophan, so it likely reflects a read error. The chain carries TRBV6-2 or TRBV6-3 and TRBJ1-3; D gene unclear. The germline V gene encodes CDR1 MNHEY and CDR2 SVGEGT. CDR3 length equals 17 residues. V was pared by 0 bases and J by 2 bases, with 14 bases between. The CDR3 loop is CASSYSKGGSAGNTIYS. The CDR3, as DNA: TGTGCCAGCAGTTACTCGAAGGGCGGGAGCGCTGGAAACACCATATATTCT.

This clonotype was seen a few times. A much larger clonotype is one base distant, so this may be a read error. The rearrangement links TRBV10-2 to TRBJ2-7; a weak D match, TRBD2 (5 bases). V dropped 7 bases and J dropped 0 bases, with 13 bases sitting between them. This CDR3 region has 14 residues. Germline values: CDR1 WSHSY, CDR2 SAAADI. The CDR3 sequence: CASTREGSSYEQYF. The CDR3 DNA sequence: TGCGCCAGCACGCGAGAGGGCAGCTCCTACGAGCAGTACTTC.

In regard to this clonotype: A much larger clone lies one base from this, so it may be a read error. The V gene is TRBV12-5, the J gene TRBJ2-5; possible D gene TRBD2, 5 bases. V lost 6 bases and J lost 5, with 13 bases in between. CDR3 length equals 13 residues. Germline V lookup: CDR1 LGHNT, CDR2 FRNRAP. The CDR3 region is CASGKDFGETQYF. In DNA, the CDR3 is TGTGCTAGTGGCAAGGACTTTGGGGAGACCCAGTACTTC.

In regard to this clonotype: Compared with germline, one end of the junction differs, possibly owing to a read error. The genes are TRBV29-1 and TRBJ1-1; possible D gene TRBD1, 5 bases. Per the germline V gene, CDR1 is SQVTM and CDR2 is ANQGSEA. The CDR3 is 10 amino acids. Here the CDR3 DNA reads TGCAGAGTTGTGGAGGGGTCGGCTTTCTTT. It translates to CRVVEGSAFF.

The V gene is TRBV5-1, the J gene TRBJ2-5, with TRBD1 identical over 9 bases. The germline V gene has CDR1 SGHRS and CDR2 YFSETQ. The CDR3 length is 16 residues. J was trimmed by 5 bases and V by 4 bases; bases with no gene match: 12. For the CDR3, the DNA is TGCGCCAGCAGCCCTCGGGACAGGGAAGTTACTGAGACCCAGTACTTC. This translates into CASSPRDREVTETQYF.

This clonotype showed up many times. This chain uses TRBV6-5 with TRBJ1-2, with 10 bases fitting TRBD1. Germline CDR1 is MNHEY and CDR2 is SVGAGI. V was pared by 5 bases and J by 6 bases, with 3 bases of the junction left unmatched. This CDR3 comprises 13 residues. The DNA of the CDR3 is TGTGCCAGCAGTACCGGACAGGGGGATGGCTACACCTTC. The encoded protein is CASSTGQGDGYTF.

This chain joins TRBV11-2 and TRBJ2-5, with D unclear. The CDR3 spans 13 residues. Trimming took 1 base from V and 3 from J, leaving 6 bases between them. CDR1 and CDR2 (germline): SGHAT, FQNNGV. The CDR3, as DNA: TGTGCCAGCAGCTTAGCCCCCGAAGAGACCCAGTACTTC. Translation: CASSLAPEETQYF.

A word on this clonotype: The conserved closing phenylalanine or tryptophan is absent in this CDR3, likely reflecting a read error. The chain recombines TRBV6-6 with TRBJ2-1; tentatively, D is TRBD2 (7 bases). Germline V gene data show CDR1 as MNHNY and CDR2 as SVGAGI (reference sequence). The CDR3 sequence is 16 residues long. CDR3 sequence (DNA): TGTGTCAGCAGTCTTCTACAGGGAGGGTCCTACAATGAGCAGTTCCTC. Amino acid sequence: CVSSLLQGGSYNEQFL.

This clonotype was observed at least ten times. The V and J genes are TRBV11-2 and TRBJ2-7; 9 bases align to TRBD2. Germline loops: CDR1 SGHAT, CDR2 FQNNGV. The CDR3 length is 16 residues. V was pared by 5 bases and J by 2 bases, with 10 bases of the junction left unmatched. The CDR3 here is CASSLPGGRGAYEQYF. DNA of the CDR3: TGTGCCAGCAGCCTCCCCGGCGGGAGGGGTGCCTACGAGCAGTACTTC.

A word on this clonotype: No conserved phenylalanine or tryptophan ends this CDR3, so it is likely a read error. V usage is TRBV20-1 and J usage is TRBJ1-5; D is unclear. Matching the DNA end better, TRBJ2-3 makes the J call doubtful. CDR1 and CDR2 (germline): DFQATT, SNEGSKA (reference sequence). The CDR3 loop spans 15 amino acids. The CDR3 DNA follows: TGCAGTGCCGCCTCGAGACACTCCAGCAATCAGCCCCAGTATTCT. Translated: CSAASRHSSNQPQYS.

A note on this clonotype: Germline and junction disagree at one end, which may indicate a read error. The chain joins TRBV11-2 to TRBJ2-3, with 10 bases identical to TRBD2. Germline CDR1 reads SGHAT; CDR2 reads FQNNGV. This CDR3 has 16 residues. Here the CDR3 reads CSSSSGLAGATDTQYF. CDR3 nucleotides: TGTTCCAGCAGCTCGGGGCTAGCGGGAGCAACAGATACGCAGTATTTT. Full variable domain (missing parts from reference TRBV11-2 and TRBJ2-3): EAGVAQSPRYKIIEKRQSVAFWCNPISGHATLYWYQQILGQGPKLLIQFQNNGVVDDSQLPKDRFSAERLKGVDSTLKIQPAKLEDSAVYLCSSSSGLAGATDTQYFGPGTRLTVL.

Details on this clonotype: The conserved phenylalanine or tryptophan normally closing the CDR3 is absent here, so this likely arose from a read error. The chain is built from TRBV29-1 and TRBJ1-1, with D uncertain. CDR3 length: 15 amino acids. Germline V lookup: CDR1 SQVTM, CDR2 ANQGSEA. CDR3 protein: CGVASSGPPNTEAFS. CDR3 DNA sequence: TGCGGCGTTGCCTCGAGTGGGCCCCCGAACACTGAAGCTTTCTCT.

Many counts were recorded for this clonotype. The J gene is TRBJ1-5, the V gene TRBV29-1; the D gene is possibly TRBD1 (6 bases). This CDR3 comprises 12 residues. The V gene's germline CDR1 is SQVTM and CDR2 ANQGSEA. The CDR3 protein is CSGQWGNQPQHF. The CDR3 DNA follows: TGCAGTGGACAGTGGGGCAATCAGCCCCAGCATTTT.

A note on this clonotype: Since no conserved phenylalanine or tryptophan closes the CDR3, a read error is the likely cause. CDR3 amino acids: CASSMSGAAWDTQYL. The CDR3 DNA reads TGTGCCAGCAGTATGAGCGGGGCGGCCTGGGATACGCAGTATTTA. This rearrangement joins TRBV12-3 or TRBV12-4 to TRBJ2-3, with 7 bases lining up with TRBD2. J gave up 6 bases and V 5 bases, and 11 bases lay outside the gene matches. The CDR3 consists of 15 residues.

As regards this clonotype: The germline gene is not matched at one end of the junction; a read error may be the cause. The CDR3 DNA is TGTGCCAGCAGTCCGAGGGGGGACAACTATGGCTTCACCTTC. Its translation: CASSPRGDNYGFTF. The rearrangement joins TRBV7-8 to TRBJ1-2; possibly TRBD1 for D (6 bases). CDR3 length: 14 amino acids. Germline lookup yields CDR1 SGHVS and CDR2 FQNEAQ.

The table lists this clonotype with a count of one. The V and J genes are TRBV29-1 and TRBJ1-1; a weak D match, TRBD1 (5 bases). The length of the CDR3 is 17 residues. Germline lookup yields CDR1 SQVTM and CDR2 ANQGSEA. V was pared by 1 base and J by 3 bases, with 21 bases between. CDR3 protein: CSVEGEKGSSPYTEAFF. DNA for the CDR3: TGCAGCGTTGAAGGCGAAAAGGGGTCTTCTCCGTACACTGAAGCTTTCTTT.

Turning to this clonotype: A clone one base away is much larger, so this may be a read error. This chain joins TRBV20-1 and TRBJ1-2; D unresolved. The CDR3 is made up of 14 amino acids. Germline V lookup: CDR1 DFQATT, CDR2 SNEGSKA (reference sequence). The germline V and J ends were trimmed by 3 bases and 7 bases, with 18 bases remaining between them. Here the CDR3 DNA reads TGCAGTGCTAGTCCCTCGATAGGGTCCTCTGGCTACACCTTC. Protein sequence: CSASPSIGSSGYTF.

Regarding this clonotype: It may be a read error: a sequence one base away is much more abundant. The chain has TRBV5-6 and TRBJ2-5; D could derive from TRBD1 or TRBD2 (5 bases each). This CDR3 contains 15 residues. In germline, CDR1 is SGHDT, CDR2 YYEEEE. The V and J ends lost 6 bases and 5 bases respectively, with 20 bases between them. The CDR3 DNA is TGTGCCAGCAACTTAGGGACCTCCCGCGGGGAGACCCAGTACTTC. Translation gives CASNLGTSRGETQYF.

In regard to this clonotype: Possible read error: a much larger clone is one base away. The gene calls are TRBV30 and TRBJ1-1; no clear D. Trimming stripped 3 bases from V and 6 bases from J, with 5 bases between. The CDR3 contains 10 residues. The germline V gene has CDR1 GTSNPN and CDR2 SVGIG (reference sequence). This chain's CDR3 is CAWSYAEAFF. The CDR3 nucleotides read TGTGCCTGGAGCTACGCTGAAGCTTTCTTT.

For this clonotype: The germline gene is not matched at one end of the junction; a read error may be the cause. V is TRBV20-1 and J is TRBJ1-1; no clear D. In germline, CDR1 is DFQATT, CDR2 SNEGSKA (reference sequence). This CDR3 comprises 13 residues. CDR3 amino acids: CNAPWTVNTEAFF. The CDR3 DNA is TGCAATGCTCCGTGGACCGTGAACACTGAAGCTTTCTTT.

This CDR3 reads CSSRSGSSTDTQYF. The CDR3 DNA follows: TGCAGCAGCCGTAGCGGGTCTAGCACAGATACGCAGTATTTT. V is TRBV29-1 and J is TRBJ2-3; TRBD2 agrees at 7 bases. CDR1 and CDR2 from the germline V gene are SQVTM and ANQGSEA. V shed 8 bases, J shed 0 bases, and the junction held 8 bases outside the gene matches. This CDR3 spans 14 amino acids.

Comment on this clonotype: This may arise from a read error, as a much more abundant clone is one base away. The chain uses TRBV5-4 and TRBJ2-2; D possibly corresponds to TRBD2 (6 bases). The CDR3 length is 17 residues. CDR1 is SGHNT and CDR2 is YYREEE in the germline V gene (reference sequence). The V end was cut by 5 bases, the J end by 3 bases, with 20 bases between. The CDR3, as DNA: TGTGCCAGCAGACGGACCCTAGCGAGCCCTGACACCGGGGAGCTGTTTTTT. Residues: CASRRTLASPDTGELFF.

This clonotype was counted a single time. Germline and junction disagree at one end, which may indicate a read error. The V and J genes are TRBV6-2 or TRBV6-3 and TRBJ1-5; D is perhaps TRBD1 (5 bases). Per germline, CDR1 MNHEY and CDR2 SVGEGT. CDR3 size: 14 residues. The CDR3 loop reads CASLSDMGDQPQHF. Here the CDR3 DNA reads TGTGCCAGCTTATCGGACATGGGAGATCAGCCTCAGCATTTT.

In its sample, this clonotype was seen once. Germline is not matched at one junction end, which may reflect a read error. The V and J genes are TRBV12-3 or TRBV12-4 and TRBJ2-3; 8 bases fit TRBD1. This CDR3 is built from 13 residues. CDR3 nucleotide sequence: TGTGTCAGCAGCACAAGGACAGGGTACACGCAGTATTTT. This codes for CVSSTRTGYTQYF.